The T cell receptor (beta chain) under discussion was sequenced for a study of cytomegalovirus exposure and HLA in healthy donors. Study-wide results and limits: In an earlier analysis, about 87% or about 30%: the productive usage of most TCR beta V segments. Some segments of the V type, notably TRBV6-2 and TRBV6-3, were excluded as indistinguishable. The study put under 200 TCR beta chains on its list as cytomegalovirus-associated. Rare sequences made up most TCRs, while some public TCRs were found in many donors.

Primers included in the PCR were 60 Vbeta and 13 Jbeta primers. The data were produced by immunoSEQ multiplex PCR, yet TCRdb's version contains in-frame clones alone and is incomplete. In all, the sample yields tens of thousands of clones. This CDR3 comprises 15 residues. Trimming removed 4 bases at V and 5 bases at J, with 17 bases between. Germline assignment: CDR1 SGHRS and CDR2 YFSETQ. A word on this clone: What it binds is not known.

The chain couples TRBV5-1 to TRBJ2-3; tentatively, D is TRBD1 (6 bases). The source material was PBMCs. This clonotype was obtained from a woman aged 25 to 39 in good health and CMV-seronegative. The CDR3 loop reads CASSPAQGGIDTQYF. The CDR3 DNA sequence: TGCGCCAGCAGCCCAGCACAGGGTGGTATAGATACGCAGTATTTT.